The sequence of this T cell receptor beta chain was determined in a study of post-analysis software for immune sequencing data. Study overall: Included courses were relapsing-remitting and secondary progressive multiple sclerosis; progressive-relapsing multiple sclerosis was also included.

CDR1 KGHSH and CDR2 LQKENI come from the germline V gene. The CDR3 has 13 residues. V dropped 0 bases and J dropped 3 bases, with 4 bases sitting between them. About this clonotype: Its antigen remains unknown.

The study, taken as a whole, reports: TRBV segments more frequent in patients than in controls numbered five and included TRBV5-6, TRBV5-1 and TRBV20-1.

Sequencing libraries made from TCR beta cDNA carried unique molecular identifiers. Using its own MiXCR run on the PCR reads, TCRdb lists one record per CDR3 protein. The repertoire holds 250,000 to 300,000 distinct CDR3 sequences, with just over 35% as singletons. Sequenced material: blood. The receptor was derived from a girl aged 10 to 17 with multiple sclerosis. V usage is TRBV18 and J usage is TRBJ2-3; D call uncertain. As DNA, the CDR3 is TGTGCCAGCTCACCACCGGTTACAGATACGCAGTATTTT. Protein sequence: CASSPPVTDTQYF.